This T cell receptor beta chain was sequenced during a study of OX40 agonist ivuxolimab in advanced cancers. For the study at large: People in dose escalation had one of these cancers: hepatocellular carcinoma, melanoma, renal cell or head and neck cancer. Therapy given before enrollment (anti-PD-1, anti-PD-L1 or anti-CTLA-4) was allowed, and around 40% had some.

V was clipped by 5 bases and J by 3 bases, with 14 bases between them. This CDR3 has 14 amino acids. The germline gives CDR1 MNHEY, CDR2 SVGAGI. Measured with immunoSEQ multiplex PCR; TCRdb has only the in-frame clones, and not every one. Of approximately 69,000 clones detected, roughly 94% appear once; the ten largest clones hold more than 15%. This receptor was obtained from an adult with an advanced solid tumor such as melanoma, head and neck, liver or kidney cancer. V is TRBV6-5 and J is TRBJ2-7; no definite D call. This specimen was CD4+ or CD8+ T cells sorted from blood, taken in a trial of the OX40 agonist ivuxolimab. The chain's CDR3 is CASSDRHGNYEQYF. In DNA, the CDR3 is TGTGCCAGCAGTGATCGACACGGCAACTACGAGCAGTACTTC.